The source of this TCR beta chain is a study of control samples from healthy donors and cancer patients. With V trimmed by 8 bases and J by 7 bases, 10 bases remained unmatched. Per germline, CDR1 MNHEY and CDR2 SMNVEV (reference sequence). The CDR3 extends over 14 amino acids. Using immunoSEQ multiplex PCR, the repertoire was profiled, and TCRdb retains in-frame clones only, with some absent. The sample lists about 120,000 clones, roughly 89% seen once, with 12% in the top ten. The specimen sequenced was blood. The TCR was taken from a man aged 25-40 years in good health. The chain links TRBV27 to TRBJ1-4; 7 positions agree with TRBD1. The CDR3 nucleotides read TGTGCCAGCGGTAAGGAGGGGGCTAGTGAAAAACTGTTTTTT. Its translation: CASGKEGASEKLFF.